These 9 T cell receptor beta chains originate from one sample sequenced in a study of blood T cell repertoires in COVID-19. Produced via immunoSEQ multiplex PCR; TCRdb's table is partial and in-frame only. This sample has some 140,000 clones, with around 84% found just once. The sample was PBMCs or T cells enriched from blood (not recorded which). The receptors originated from a man aged 35 to 55 with acute COVID-19.

This chain connects TRBV10-3 to TRBJ1-3; 7 nucleotides align to TRBD1. The CDR3 is 15 residues long. Germline V gene data show CDR1 as ENHRY and CDR2 as SYGVKD. V dropped 6 bases and J dropped 2; count of bases not matched to a gene: 7. For the CDR3, the DNA is TGTGCCATCAGCCTGGGACAGTTTACTGGAAACACCATATATTTT. Amino acid sequence: CAISLGQFTGNTIYF.

The chain employs TRBV29-1 and TRBJ2-7; D is uncertain. V was shortened by 4 bases and J by 5 bases, with 9 bases between the two germline ends. This CDR3 comprises 11 residues. Germline lookup yields CDR1 SQVTM and CDR2 ANQGSEA. CDR3 amino acids: CSVAGFDEQYF. CDR3 in DNA: TGCAGCGTTGCCGGGTTCGACGAGCAGTACTTC.

V and J are TRBV3-1 (or the pseudogene TRBV3-2) and TRBJ1-6; D remains ambiguous. V gave up 4 bases and J gave up 7 bases, with 14 bases separating them. This CDR3 has 15 amino acids. Germline V gene data show CDR1 as LGHDT and CDR2 as YNNKEL (reference sequence). CDR3 bases: TGTGCCAGCAGCCCCCCCGGGTCCCAGAATTCACCCCTCCACTTT. This codes for CASSPPGSQNSPLHF.

The gene calls are TRBV5-1 and TRBJ2-6, with D uncertain. CDR1 is SGHRS, CDR2 YFSETQ, per germline. Trimming left V 0 bases short and J 0 bases short, with 16 bases between. The length of the CDR3 is 19 residues. DNA for the CDR3: TGCGCCAGCAGCTTGGAAACCGGGTTAGGATTCTCTGGGGCCAACGTCCTGACTTTC. This gives the protein CASSLETGLGFSGANVLTF.

The V call is TRBV12-3 or TRBV12-4, the J call TRBJ1-2; D is unresolved. Trimming took off 2 bases at V and 4 bases at J, with 5 bases between the two ends. The CDR3 is 12 residues long. The DNA for the CDR3 is TGTGCCAGCAGTTTAACAGCCTATGGCTACACCTTC. Encoded protein: CASSLTAYGYTF.

The V call is TRBV5-5, the J call TRBJ1-2; D unresolved. CDR1 and CDR2 (germline): SGHKS, YYEKEE (reference sequence). Trimming removed 4 bases from V and 8 bases from J, with 9 bases in between. The CDR3 totals 11 residues. CDR3: CASSGGLGYTF. In nucleotides, the CDR3 is TGTGCCAGCAGCGGCGGGTTAGGCTACACCTTC.

This clone is a singleton in its sample. This chain joins TRBV6-6 and TRBJ1-5, with 10 bases fitting TRBD1. CDR1 is MNHNY, CDR2 SVGAGI, per germline (reference sequence). After removal of 2 bases from V and 6 bases from J, the junction contained 4 bases not matched to a gene. The CDR3 consists of 15 residues. The CDR3 region has the DNA TGTGCCAGCAGTTACGGGACAGGGGCCGGTCAGCCCCAGCATTTT. Translating it yields CASSYGTGAGQPQHF.

The chain couples TRBV11-2 to TRBJ2-7, with 10 bases matching TRBD2. Germline trimming cut 3 bases from V and 0 bases from J; bases unmatched to any gene: 8. Germline loops: CDR1 SGHAT, CDR2 FQNNGV. The CDR3 length is 17 residues. The DNA for the CDR3 is TGTGCCAGCAGCTTGCCCCCTAGCGGGAGCGGCTCCTACGAGCAGTACTTC. Its protein product is CASSLPPSGSGSYEQYF.

This clone is a singleton in its sample. The chain uses TRBV7-9 and TRBJ1-3, with TRBD1 as a possible D gene (6 bases). The germline V gene has CDR1 SEHNR and CDR2 FQNEAQ (reference sequence). The ends were cut back, 5 bases at V and 1 base at J, with 18 bases in the middle. The CDR3 has 17 amino acids. The DNA of the CDR3 is TGTGCCAGCAGCCAGGGGCAGGCCTACCTTTCTGGAAACACCATATATTTT. This encodes CASSQGQAYLSGNTIYF.